This T cell receptor (beta chain) was retrieved from a study of regulatory T cells in long-lasting Graves disease. Relying on iRepertoire HTBI primers and Arm-PCR of CDR3 regions, the team built TCR beta libraries. TCRdb recomputed calls from the multiplex PCR reads with MiXCR, one row per CDR3 protein. The sample includes about 400,000 distinct CDR3 sequences, about a fifth seen only once; the top ten take about a fifth. Study results and limitations: Repertoires from persistent disease leaned toward TRBV28, TRBJ1-2 and TRBJ2-5. Thyroid tissue went unstudied; only peripheral blood was examined.

Germline CDR1 MNHEY, CDR2 SMNVEV (reference sequence). The V and J ends lost 7 bases and 1 base, in that order; junction bases with no gene match: 8. This CDR3 has 15 amino acids. The time point: persistent/refractory GD, antithyroid drugs over 5 years with positive TRAb. There was RNA extracted from PBMCs, and the TCR library was made from it. It was American Thyroid Association guidelines that determined Graves' disease diagnosis. This clonotype appeared a few times. Its target is not known. This chain connects TRBV27 to TRBJ2-7, with 9 nucleotides matching TRBD1. The sequences come from peripheral blood mononuclear cells (PBMCs), collected when the disease was refractory, from a patient treated with antithyroid drugs. This receptor was obtained from a female donor with Graves disease. The CDR3 DNA reads TGTGCCAGCACCCATATGGGGACAGGGTCCTACGAGCAGTACTTC. Its protein product is CASTHMGTGSYEQYF.